The present T cell receptor (beta chain) was sequenced within a study of post-analysis software for immune sequencing data. The overall study: Relapsing-remitting, secondary progressive and progressive-relapsing courses of multiple sclerosis were included. Whole-study findings and limits: Samples from a shared batch, those prepared together, strongly co-clustered by F measure. Significantly decreased normalized Chao1 diversity was recorded for multiple sclerosis patients relative to controls. Relative to controls, patients had five TRBV segments at higher frequency, with TRBV5-6, TRBV5-1 and TRBV20-1 among these.

Points on this clonotype: The antigen is unknown.

Prepared TCR beta cDNA libraries contained unique molecular identifiers. Roughly 500,000 cDNA molecules were obtained per 1 to 10 million input T cells. One entry per CDR3 protein results from TCRdb running MiXCR on the PCR reads. The repertoire consists of 700,000 to 900,000 distinct CDR3 sequences, with about 45% occurring once and the leading ten covering just under 5%. This CDR3 has 15 residues. Germline V gene lookup returns CDR1 SEHNR and CDR2 FQNEAQ (reference sequence). The V and J genes are TRBV7-9 and TRBJ2-4; D is perhaps TRBD1 or TRBD2 (5 bases each). The assigned J gene may be wrong: the sequence end matches TRBJ2-7 better. The sample comprised blood. This receptor was obtained from a girl aged 5-17 years with multiple sclerosis. The CDR3 bases are TGTGCCAGCAGCTTAGGACCGGGGCCCCGCTACGAGCAGTACTTC. Protein product: CASSLGPGPRYEQYF.